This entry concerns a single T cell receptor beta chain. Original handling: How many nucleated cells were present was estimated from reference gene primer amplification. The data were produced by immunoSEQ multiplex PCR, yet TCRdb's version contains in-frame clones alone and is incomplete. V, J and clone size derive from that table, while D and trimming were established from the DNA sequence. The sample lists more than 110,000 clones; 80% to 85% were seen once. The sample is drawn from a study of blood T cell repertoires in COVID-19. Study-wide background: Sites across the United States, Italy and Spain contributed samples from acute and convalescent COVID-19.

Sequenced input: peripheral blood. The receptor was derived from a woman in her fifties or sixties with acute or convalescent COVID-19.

CDR3 DNA: TGCAGCGTTGAAGGATGGCAGGTACAAGAGACCCAGTACTTC. Its translation: CSVEGWQVQETQYF. The chain is built from TRBV29-1 and TRBJ2-5; D gene ambiguous. The CDR3 has 14 residues. Between the trimmed V and J ends, which lost 1 base and 2 bases, there was a span of 11 bases. The germline V gene encodes CDR1 SQVTM and CDR2 ANQGSEA.